Sequencing of this T cell receptor (beta chain) was carried out in a study of sequential checkpoint blockade in melanoma. Background on the study: Arm A got nivolumab then ipilimumab; arm B the reverse, 1:1. Both treatment sequences were followed by maintenance nivolumab.

Assay: immunoSEQ multiplex PCR; the TCRdb copy retains only in-frame clones and omits some. Of some 19,000 clones in the sample, around 82% were seen once. The treatment is: randomized to nivolumab then ipilimumab (arm A) or the reverse (arm B). No patient had prior DNA-damaging chemotherapy. Sorted cells were live CD3+CD8+, lacking CD19 and CD56, from PBMCs. The CDR3 runs to 14 residues. Unmatched junction bases numbered 1, after V lost 0 bases and J lost 2 bases. The germline gives CDR1 SGHAT, CDR2 FQNNGV. V gene TRBV11-2 combines with J gene TRBJ2-7, with 7 bases that match TRBD2. Source: CD8+ T cells sorted from blood (inferred from file names), taken from a patient given nivolumab and ipilimumab in sequence. The source is a human donor with melanoma. Written as DNA, the CDR3 is TGTGCCAGCAGCTTAGAAGCGGGGACCTACGAGCAGTACTTC. It specifies CASSLEAGTYEQYF.